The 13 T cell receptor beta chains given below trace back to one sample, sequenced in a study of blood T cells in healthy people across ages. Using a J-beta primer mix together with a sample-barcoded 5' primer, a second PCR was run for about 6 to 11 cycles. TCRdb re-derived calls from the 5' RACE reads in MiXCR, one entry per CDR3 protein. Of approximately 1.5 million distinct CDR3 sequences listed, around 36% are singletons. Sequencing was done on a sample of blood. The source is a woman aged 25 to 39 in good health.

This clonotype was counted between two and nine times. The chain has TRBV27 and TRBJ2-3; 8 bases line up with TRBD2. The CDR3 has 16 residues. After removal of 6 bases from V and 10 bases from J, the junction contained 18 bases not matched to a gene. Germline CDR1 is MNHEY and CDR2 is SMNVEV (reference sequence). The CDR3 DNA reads TGTGCCAGCAGCGGCAAAAGCGGGAGCTCACAGATAGCGCAGTATTTT. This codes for CASSGKSGSSQIAQYF.

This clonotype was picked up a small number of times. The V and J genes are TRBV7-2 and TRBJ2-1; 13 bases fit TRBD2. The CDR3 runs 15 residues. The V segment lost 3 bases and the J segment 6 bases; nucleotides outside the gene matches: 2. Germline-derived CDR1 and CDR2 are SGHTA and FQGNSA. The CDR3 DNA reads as TGTGCCAGCAGCTTTTGGACTAGCGGGAGCAATGAGCAGTTCTTC. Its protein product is CASSFWTSGSNEQFF.

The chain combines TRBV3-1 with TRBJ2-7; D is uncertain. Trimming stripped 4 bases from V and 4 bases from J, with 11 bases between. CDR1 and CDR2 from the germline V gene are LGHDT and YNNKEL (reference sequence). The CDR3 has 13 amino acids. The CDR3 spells CASSRGIEYEQYF. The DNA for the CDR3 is TGTGCCAGCAGCCGAGGCATAGAATACGAGCAGTACTTC.

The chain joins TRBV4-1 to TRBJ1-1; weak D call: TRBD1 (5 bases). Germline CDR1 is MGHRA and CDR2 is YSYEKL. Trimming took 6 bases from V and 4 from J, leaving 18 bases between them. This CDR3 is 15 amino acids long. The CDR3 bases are TGCGCCAGCAGACTCCAGACCGGGCAGGGCACTGAAGCTTTCTTT. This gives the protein CASRLQTGQGTEAFF.

The CDR3 is CASSPGIENYGYTF. The CDR3 bases are TGTGCCAGCTCTCCAGGGATTGAAAACTATGGCTACACCTTC. The chain joins TRBV6-5 to TRBJ1-2, with a weak D call TRBD1 (5 bases). This CDR3 contains 14 residues. Germline V gives CDR1 MNHEY, CDR2 SVGAGI. V shed 8 bases and J shed 2 bases, with 15 bases lying between them.

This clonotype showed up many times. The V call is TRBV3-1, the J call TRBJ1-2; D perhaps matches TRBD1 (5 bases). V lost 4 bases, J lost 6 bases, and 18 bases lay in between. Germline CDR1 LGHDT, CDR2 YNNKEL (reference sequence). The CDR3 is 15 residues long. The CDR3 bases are TGTGCCAGCAGCCCGCAGGGACCCCGCCGGGATGGCTACACCTTC. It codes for CASSPQGPRRDGYTF.

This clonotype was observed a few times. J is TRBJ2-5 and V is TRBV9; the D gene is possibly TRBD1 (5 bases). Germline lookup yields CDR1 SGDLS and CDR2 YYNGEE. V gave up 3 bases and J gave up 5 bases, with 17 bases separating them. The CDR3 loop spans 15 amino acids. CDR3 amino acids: CASSGSIVGAETQYF. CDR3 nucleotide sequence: TGTGCCAGCAGCGGGTCTATTGTTGGGGCGGAGACCCAGTACTTC.

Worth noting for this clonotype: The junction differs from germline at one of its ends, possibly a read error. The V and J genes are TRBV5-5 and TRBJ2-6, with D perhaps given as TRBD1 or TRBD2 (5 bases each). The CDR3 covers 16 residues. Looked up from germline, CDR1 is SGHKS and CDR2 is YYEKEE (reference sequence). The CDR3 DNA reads TGTGCCAGCAGCTTGGCCCCTAGCTCTGGGGCCAACGACCTGACTTTC. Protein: CASSLAPSSGANDLTF.

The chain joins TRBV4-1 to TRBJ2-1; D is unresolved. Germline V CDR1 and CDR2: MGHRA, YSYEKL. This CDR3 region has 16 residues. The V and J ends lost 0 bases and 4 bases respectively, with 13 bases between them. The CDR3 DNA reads TGCGCCAGCAGCCAAGACCCGGGCTCGGGTTACAATGAGCAGTTCTTC. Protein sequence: CASSQDPGSGYNEQFF.

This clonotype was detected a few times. The CDR3 region has the DNA TGCAGTGCTACCAGGGAGGGAGGTCCCTATTATGGGCAGTTCTTC. It codes for CSATREGGPYYGQFF. The genes are TRBV20-1 and TRBJ2-1; 7 bases map to TRBD2. CDR1 and CDR2 (germline): DFQATT, SNEGSKA (reference sequence). This CDR3 is built from 15 residues. Germline trimming cut 4 bases from V and 12 bases from J; bases unmatched to any gene: 18.

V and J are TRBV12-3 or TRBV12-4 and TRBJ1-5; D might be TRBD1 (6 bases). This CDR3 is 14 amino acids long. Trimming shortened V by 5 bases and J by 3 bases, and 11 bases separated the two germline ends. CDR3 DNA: TGTGCCAGCAGTATGCAGGGGCCCAATCAGCCCCAGCATTTT. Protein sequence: CASSMQGPNQPQHF.

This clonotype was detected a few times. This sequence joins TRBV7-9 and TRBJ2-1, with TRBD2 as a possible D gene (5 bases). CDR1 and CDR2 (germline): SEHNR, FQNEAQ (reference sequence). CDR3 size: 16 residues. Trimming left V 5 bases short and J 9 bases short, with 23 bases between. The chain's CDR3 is CASSPGGSRARVEQFF. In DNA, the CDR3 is TGTGCCAGCAGCCCAGGTGGGAGCCGAGCCCGTGTTGAGCAGTTCTTC.

CDR3 DNA sequence: TGTGCTAGTGGTGTCGGCCTAGCGGGACACAATGAGCAGTTCTTC. Translated: CASGVGLAGHNEQFF. The chain combines TRBV12-5 with TRBJ2-1; 9 bases line up with TRBD2. The length of the CDR3 is 15 residues. Germline V gene sequence: CDR1 LGHNT, CDR2 FRNRAP. The ends lost 5 bases at V and 5 bases at J; junction bases unmatched: 7.